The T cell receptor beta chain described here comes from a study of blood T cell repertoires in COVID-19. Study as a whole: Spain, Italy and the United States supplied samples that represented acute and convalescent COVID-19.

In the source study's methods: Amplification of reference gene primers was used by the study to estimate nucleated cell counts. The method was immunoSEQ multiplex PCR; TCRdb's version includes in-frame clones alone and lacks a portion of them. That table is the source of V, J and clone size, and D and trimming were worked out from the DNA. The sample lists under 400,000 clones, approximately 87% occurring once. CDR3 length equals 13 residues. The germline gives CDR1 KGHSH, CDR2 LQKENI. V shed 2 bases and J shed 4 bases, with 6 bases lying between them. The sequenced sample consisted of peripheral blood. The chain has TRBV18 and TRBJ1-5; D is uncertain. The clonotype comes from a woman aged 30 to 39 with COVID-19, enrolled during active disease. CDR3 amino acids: CASSPAENQPQHF. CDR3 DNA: TGTGCCAGCTCACCAGCTGAGAATCAGCCCCAGCATTTT.